This T cell receptor (beta chain) stems from a study of shared clonotypes between healthy human individuals. About the study: CD4 naive and memory got three plates each, CD8 naive two, CD8 memory one.

Trimming cost V 8 bases and J 1 base, with 11 bases left between them. There are 13 residues in the CDR3. From germline, CDR1 is LNHDA and CDR2 SQIVND (reference sequence). Study observations and caveats: Generally, estimated richness proved larger in naive subsets than it did in memory subsets. Around 5% was the fraction of naive CD4 clonotypes found shared across four donors.

Each sorted subset replicate got 200 ng genomic DNA, tens of thousands of genomes. Repertoires were generated with immunoSEQ multiplex PCR, while TCRdb's copy carries only in-frame clones and drops some. Here the sample spans roughly 2,000,000 clones, around 93% being singletons. Details on this clone: No antigen is known for it.

CD8 cells regarded as naive lacked CD45RO, were positively chosen for CCR7, and omitted terminally differentiated effector memory CD45RA+ cells. Sequences were obtained from naive CD8+ T cells from PBMCs. The sequence derives from a man younger than 35 in good health. Some clones in this sample may be carry-over from other donors' samples. This sequence joins TRBV19 and TRBJ1-2; D is unresolved. The CDR3 sequence is CASGRPVNYGYTF. CDR3 nucleotide sequence: TGTGCCAGTGGACGGCCAGTTAACTATGGCTACACCTTC.